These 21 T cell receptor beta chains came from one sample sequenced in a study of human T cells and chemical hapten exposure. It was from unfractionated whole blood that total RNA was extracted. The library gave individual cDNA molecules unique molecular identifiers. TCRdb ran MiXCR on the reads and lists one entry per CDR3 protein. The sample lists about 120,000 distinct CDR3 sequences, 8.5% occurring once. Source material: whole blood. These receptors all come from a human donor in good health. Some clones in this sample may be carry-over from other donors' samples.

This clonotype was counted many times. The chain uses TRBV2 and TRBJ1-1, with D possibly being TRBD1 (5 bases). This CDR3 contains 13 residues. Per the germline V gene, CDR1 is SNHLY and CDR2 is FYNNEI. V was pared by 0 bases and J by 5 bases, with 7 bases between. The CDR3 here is CASSEAGGTEAFF. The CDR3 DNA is TGTGCCAGCAGTGAAGCGGGGGGAACTGAAGCTTTCTTT.

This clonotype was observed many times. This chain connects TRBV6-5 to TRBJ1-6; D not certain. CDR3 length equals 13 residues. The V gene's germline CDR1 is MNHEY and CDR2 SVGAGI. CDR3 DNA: TGTGTCTCGGGGTACTCCTATAATTCACCCCTCCACTTT. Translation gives CVSGYSYNSPLHF.

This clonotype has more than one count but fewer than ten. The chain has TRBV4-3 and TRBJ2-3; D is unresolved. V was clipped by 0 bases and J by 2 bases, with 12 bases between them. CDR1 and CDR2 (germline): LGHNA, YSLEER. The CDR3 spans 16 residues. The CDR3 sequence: CASSQDLVTLTDTQYF. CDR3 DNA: TGCGCCAGCAGCCAAGATCTTGTCACGCTCACAGATACGCAGTATTTT.

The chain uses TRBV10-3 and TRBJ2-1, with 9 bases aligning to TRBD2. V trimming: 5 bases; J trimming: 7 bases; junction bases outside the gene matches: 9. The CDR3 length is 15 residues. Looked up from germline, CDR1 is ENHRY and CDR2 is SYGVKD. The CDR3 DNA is TGTGCCATCAGTCCCGCGGGGGGGAGTAAGAATGAGCAGTTCTTC. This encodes CAISPAGGSKNEQFF.

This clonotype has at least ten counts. The CDR3 loop is CASSFLYNEQFF. The CDR3 bases are TGTGCCAGCAGCTTCCTCTACAATGAGCAGTTCTTC. This chain links TRBV5-6 with TRBJ2-1; the D is unclear. Germline V gives CDR1 SGHDT, CDR2 YYEEEE. V was clipped by 2 bases and J by 3 bases, with 3 bases between them. The CDR3 consists of 12 residues.

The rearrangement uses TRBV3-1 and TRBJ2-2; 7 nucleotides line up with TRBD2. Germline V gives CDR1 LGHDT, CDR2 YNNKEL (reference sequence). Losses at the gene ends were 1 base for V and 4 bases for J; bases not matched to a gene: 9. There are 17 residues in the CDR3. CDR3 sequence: CASSQAPGGAATGELFF. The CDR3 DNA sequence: TGTGCCAGCAGCCAAGCCCCGGGGGGAGCGGCCACCGGGGAGCTGTTTTTT.

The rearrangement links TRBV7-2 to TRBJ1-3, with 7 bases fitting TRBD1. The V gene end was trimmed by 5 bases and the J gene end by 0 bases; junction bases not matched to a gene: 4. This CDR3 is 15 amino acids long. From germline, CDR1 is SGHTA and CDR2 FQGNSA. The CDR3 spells CASSPRDSSGNTIYF. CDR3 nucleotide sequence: TGTGCCAGCAGCCCGCGGGACAGCTCTGGAAACACCATATATTTT.

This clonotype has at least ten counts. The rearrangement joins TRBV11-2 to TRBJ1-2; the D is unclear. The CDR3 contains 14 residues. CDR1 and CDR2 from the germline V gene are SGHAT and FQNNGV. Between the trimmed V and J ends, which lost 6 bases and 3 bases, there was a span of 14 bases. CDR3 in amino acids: CASRELGLYYGYTF. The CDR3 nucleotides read TGTGCCAGCAGGGAATTGGGGTTGTACTATGGCTACACCTTC.

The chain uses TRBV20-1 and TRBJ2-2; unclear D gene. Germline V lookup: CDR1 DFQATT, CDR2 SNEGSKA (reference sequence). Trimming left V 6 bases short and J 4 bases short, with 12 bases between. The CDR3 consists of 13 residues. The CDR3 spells CSALSLRTGELFF. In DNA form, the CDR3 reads TGCAGTGCGCTGTCCCTCCGCACCGGGGAGCTGTTTTTT.

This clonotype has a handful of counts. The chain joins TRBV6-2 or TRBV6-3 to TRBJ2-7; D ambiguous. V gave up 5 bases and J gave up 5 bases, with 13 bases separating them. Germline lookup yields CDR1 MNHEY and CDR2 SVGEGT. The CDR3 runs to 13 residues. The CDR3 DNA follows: TGTGCCAGCAGTCTTACCCTACGGAACGAGCAGTACTTC. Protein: CASSLTLRNEQYF.

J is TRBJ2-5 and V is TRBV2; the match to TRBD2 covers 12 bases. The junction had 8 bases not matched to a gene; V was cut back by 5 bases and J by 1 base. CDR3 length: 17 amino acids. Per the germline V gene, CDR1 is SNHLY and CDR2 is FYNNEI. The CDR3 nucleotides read TGTGCCAGCAGTCCACGGGGACTAGCGGGTCCCCAAGAGACCCAGTACTTC. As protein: CASSPRGLAGPQETQYF.

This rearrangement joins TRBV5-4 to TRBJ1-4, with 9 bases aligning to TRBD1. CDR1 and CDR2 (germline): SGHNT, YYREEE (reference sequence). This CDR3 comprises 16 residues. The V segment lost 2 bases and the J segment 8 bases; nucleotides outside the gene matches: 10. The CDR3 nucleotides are TGTGCCAGCAGCTTACACTCCGGGACAGGGATCGAAAAACTGTTTTTT. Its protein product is CASSLHSGTGIEKLFF. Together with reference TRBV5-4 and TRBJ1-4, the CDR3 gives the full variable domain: ETGVTQSPTHLIKTRGQQVTLRCSSQSGHNTVSWYQQALGQGPQFIFQYYREEENGRGNFPPRFSGLQFPNYSSELNVNALELDDSALYLCASSLHSGTGIEKLFFGSGTQLSVL.

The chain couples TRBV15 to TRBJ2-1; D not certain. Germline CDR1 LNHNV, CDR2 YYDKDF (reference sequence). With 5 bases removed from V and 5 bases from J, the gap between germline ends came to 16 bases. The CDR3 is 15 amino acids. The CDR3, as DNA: TGTGCCACCAGCCCAGGCTTGACCAGTGACAATGAGCAGTTCTTC. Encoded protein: CATSPGLTSDNEQFF.

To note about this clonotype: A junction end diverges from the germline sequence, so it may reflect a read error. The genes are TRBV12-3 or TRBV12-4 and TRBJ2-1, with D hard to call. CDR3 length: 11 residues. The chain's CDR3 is CASSLGDKAEF. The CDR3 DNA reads TGTGCCAGCAGTTTGGGTGACAAGGCGGAATTC.

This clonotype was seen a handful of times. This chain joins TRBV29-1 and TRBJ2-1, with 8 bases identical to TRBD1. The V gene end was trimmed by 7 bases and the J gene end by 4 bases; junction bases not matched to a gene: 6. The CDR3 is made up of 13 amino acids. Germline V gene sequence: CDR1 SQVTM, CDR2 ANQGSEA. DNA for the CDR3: TGCAGCGCCCACAGGGGGTTTTACAATGAGCAGTTCTTC. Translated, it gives CSAHRGFYNEQFF.

The CDR3 sequence: CASSLLPPYRDQAGEQYF. CDR3 DNA sequence: TGTGCCAGCAGCCTCCTTCCTCCATACCGGGACCAGGCTGGGGAGCAGTACTTC. The chain joins TRBV7-7 to TRBJ2-7, with D possibly called TRBD1 or TRBD2 (5 bases each). Trimming removed 5 bases from V and 7 bases from J, with 30 bases in between. Per the germline V gene, CDR1 is SSHAT and CDR2 is FNYEAQ (reference sequence). This CDR3 contains 18 residues.

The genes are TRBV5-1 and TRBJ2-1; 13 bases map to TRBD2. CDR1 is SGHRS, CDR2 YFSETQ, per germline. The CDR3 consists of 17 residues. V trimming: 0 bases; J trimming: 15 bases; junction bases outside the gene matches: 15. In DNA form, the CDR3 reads TGCGCCAGCAGCTTGGCTCGGACTAGCGGGAGTTCTCTGAATTGGTTCTTC. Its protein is CASSLARTSGSSLNWFF. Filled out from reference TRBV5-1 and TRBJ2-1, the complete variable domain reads KAGVTQTPRYLIKTRGQQVTLSCSPISGHRSVSWYQQTPGQGLQFLFEYFSETQRNKGNFPGRFSGRQFSNSRSEMNVSTLELGDSALYLCASSLARTSGSSLNWFFGPGTRLTVL.

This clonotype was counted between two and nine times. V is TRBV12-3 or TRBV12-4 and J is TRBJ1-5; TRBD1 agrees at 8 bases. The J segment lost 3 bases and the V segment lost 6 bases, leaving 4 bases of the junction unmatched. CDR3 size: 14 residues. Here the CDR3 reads CASSLDRVNQPQHF. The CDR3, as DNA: TGTGCCAGCAGCCTGGACAGGGTCAATCAGCCCCAGCATTTT.

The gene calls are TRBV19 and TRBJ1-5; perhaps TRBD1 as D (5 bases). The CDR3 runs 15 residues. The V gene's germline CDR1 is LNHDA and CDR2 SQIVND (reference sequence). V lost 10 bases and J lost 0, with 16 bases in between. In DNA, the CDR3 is TGTGCCACCCAGGAGGGGCAGATTAGCAATCAGCCCCAGCATTTT. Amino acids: CATQEGQISNQPQHF. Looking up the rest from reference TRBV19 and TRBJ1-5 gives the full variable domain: DGGITQSPKYLFRKEGQNVTLSCEQNLNHDAMYWYRQDPGQGLRLIYYSQIVNDFQKGDIAEGYSVSREKKESFPLTVTSAQKNPTAFYLCATQEGQISNQPQHFGDGTRLSIL.

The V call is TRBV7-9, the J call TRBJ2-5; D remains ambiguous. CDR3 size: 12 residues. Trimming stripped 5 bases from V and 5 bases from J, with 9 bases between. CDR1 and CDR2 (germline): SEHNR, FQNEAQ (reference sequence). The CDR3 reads CASSPSWETQYF. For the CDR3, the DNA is TGTGCCAGCAGCCCCTCCTGGGAGACCCAGTACTTC.

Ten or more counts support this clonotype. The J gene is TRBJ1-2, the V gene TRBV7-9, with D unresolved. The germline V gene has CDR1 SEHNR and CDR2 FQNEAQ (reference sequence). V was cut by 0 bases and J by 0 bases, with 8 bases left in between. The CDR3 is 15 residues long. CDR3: CASSLALGANYGYTF. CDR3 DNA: TGTGCCAGCAGCTTAGCCTTAGGCGCTAACTATGGCTACACCTTC.